Listed below are T cell receptor beta chains from one sample, sequenced in a study of cytomegalovirus exposure and HLA in healthy donors. Profiling relied on immunoSEQ multiplex PCR, and the TCRdb table lists in-frame clones only, not all of them. In the table there are roughly 110,000 clones, roughly 76% of which are singletons. The sequencing input was PBMCs. These TCRs come from a woman in her forties or fifties in good health and CMV-seropositive. Each CDR3 is given with its conserved first and last residue. The D gene is left open where the match is weak. Not every row has a clone size; where given, it reads once, few, many or a size class.

>few|TRBV28|-|TRBJ1-5
CAHSREKGQPQHF
TGTGCCCACAGTCGGGAGAAGGGTCAGCCCCAGCATTTT
>-|TRBV5-4|-|TRBJ1-4
CASSPRREGKLFF
TGTGCCAGCAGCCCTCGAAGGGAGGGAAAACTGTTTTTT
>-|TRBV28|-|TRBJ1-4
CASSRNRARSEKLFF
TGTGCCAGCAGTAGAAACAGGGCCCGGAGTGAAAAACTGTTTTTT
>-|TRBV5-4|TRBD1|TRBJ1-4
CASSSSRDRGQGEKLFF
TGTGCCAGCAGCTCGTCCCGGGACAGGGGGCAAGGTGAAAAACTGTTTTTT
>-|TRBV6-6|TRBD2|TRBJ2-7
CASSYDGTRGYEQYF
TGTGCCAGCAGTTACGACGGGACTAGGGGATACGAGCAGTACTTC
>-|TRBV7-9|-|TRBJ1-5
CSSSLGRAPGQPQHF
TGTTCCAGCAGCTTAGGCAGGGCACCCGGTCAGCCCCAGCATTTT
>-|TRBV2|-|TRBJ2-1
CASSDSLAGNEQFF
TGTGCCAGCAGTGACAGTCTAGCCGGCAATGAGCAGTTCTTC
>-|TRBV10-3|-|TRBJ2-2
CAIRGGWGLGELFF
TGTGCCATCAGAGGGGGTTGGGGCCTCGGGGAGCTGTTTTTT
>few|TRBV7-2|TRBD1|TRBJ1-4
CASSSTGPGEEKLFF
TGTGCCAGCAGCTCGACAGGGCCAGGGGAAGAAAAACTGTTTTTT
>-|TRBV4-3|TRBD1|TRBJ1-4
CASSHTAGTGDEKLFF
TGCGCCAGCAGCCACACCGCCGGGACAGGGGACGAAAAACTGTTTTTT
>-|TRBV30|TRBD1|TRBJ2-5
CAWKPGQAPGRVETQYF
TGTGCCTGGAAACCGGGACAGGCCCCCGGGCGAGTGGAGACCCAGTACTTC